These 16 T cell receptor beta chains originate from one sample sequenced in a study of blood T cell repertoires in COVID-19. Assay used: immunoSEQ multiplex PCR; TCRdb lists only in-frame clones, some missing. The data show about 290,000 clones, around four fifths seen once. Input material: peripheral blood. The origin of the receptors is a woman aged 45 to 65 with active or convalescent COVID-19.

The chain has TRBV6-5 and TRBJ2-6, with 8 bases that match TRBD1. The CDR3 totals 15 residues. V was pared by 6 bases and J by 2 bases, with 3 bases of the junction left unmatched. Germline loops: CDR1 MNHEY, CDR2 SVGAGI. The CDR3 reads CASRRTGTGANVLTF. CDR3 DNA sequence: TGTGCCAGCAGACGGACAGGGACTGGGGCCAACGTCCTGACTTTC.

J is TRBJ2-7 and V is TRBV30; TRBD1 matches 8 bases. The germline CDR1 and CDR2 sequences are GTSNPN and SVGIG (reference sequence). V lost 4 bases to trimming and J lost 1 base; unmatched junction nucleotides: 9. CDR3 length equals 15 residues. The CDR3 is CAWTPRTGRSYEQYF. The CDR3 DNA follows: TGTGCCTGGACCCCGCGGACAGGGCGATCCTACGAGCAGTACTTC.

The chain couples TRBV11-2 to TRBJ2-1; D remains ambiguous. Germline V gives CDR1 SGHAT, CDR2 FQNNGV. V lost 4 bases, J lost 0 bases, and 13 bases lay in between. The CDR3 length is 16 residues. The CDR3 loop reads CASSSPVRSSYNEQFF. In nucleotides, the CDR3 is TGTGCCAGCAGCTCCCCGGTGAGGAGCTCCTACAATGAGCAGTTCTTC.

This chain uses TRBV27 with TRBJ2-7; 12 bases match TRBD2. The CDR3 runs 15 residues. With 3 bases clipped from V and 4 bases from J, the junction kept 4 bases outside the gene matches. Germline CDR1 reads MNHEY; CDR2 reads SMNVEV (reference sequence). This CDR3 is CASSFRGLAGYEQYF. CDR3 nucleotide sequence: TGTGCCAGCAGTTTTCGAGGACTAGCGGGATACGAGCAGTACTTC.

This rearrangement joins TRBV9 to TRBJ2-7, with D perhaps TRBD1 (6 bases). The CDR3 contains 14 residues. CDR1 is SGDLS and CDR2 is YYNGEE in the germline V gene. The V and J ends lost 1 base and 5 bases respectively, with 13 bases between them. The CDR3 here is CASSVNWGLDEQYF. CDR3 coding DNA: TGTGCCAGCAGCGTAAATTGGGGGCTCGACGAGCAGTACTTC.

The chain uses TRBV19 and TRBJ1-1, with 7 bases identical to TRBD1. The germline V gene has CDR1 LNHDA and CDR2 SQIVND (reference sequence). Trimming at V came to 4 bases and at J to 0 bases, leaving 8 bases not matched to a gene. The CDR3 is made up of 16 amino acids. CDR3 sequence reads: CASSTGTGTVNTEAFF. The CDR3 nucleotides read TGTGCCAGTAGTACCGGAACCGGGACAGTGAACACTGAAGCTTTCTTT.

V usage is TRBV5-5 and J usage is TRBJ1-3; a weak D match, TRBD1 (6 bases). Looked up from germline, CDR1 is SGHKS and CDR2 is YYEKEE (reference sequence). The CDR3 contains 15 residues. V was clipped by 7 bases and J by 0 bases, with 14 bases between them. The DNA of the CDR3 is TGTGCCAGCCGGGACAACGACGTCTCTGGAAACACCATATATTTT. It is translated as CASRDNDVSGNTIYF.

This clone was seen once. The chain combines TRBV28 with TRBJ1-2; TRBD1 matches 7 bases. In germline, CDR1 is MDHEN, CDR2 SYDVKM. The CDR3 has 12 residues. V lost 10 bases and J lost 5; bases outside the gene matches: 7. CDR3 loop: CATTRQGYGYTF. CDR3 coding DNA: TGTGCCACTACGAGACAGGGTTATGGCTACACCTTC.

V gene TRBV12-3 or TRBV12-4 combines with J gene TRBJ1-6; D call uncertain. V shed 2 bases and J shed 9 bases, with 8 bases lying between them. The CDR3 extends over 13 amino acids. Here the CDR3 reads CASSLSAASPLHF. DNA for the CDR3: TGTGCCAGCAGTTTAAGCGCAGCTTCACCCCTCCACTTT.

The V and J genes are TRBV5-1 and TRBJ2-3; 7 nucleotides align to TRBD1. V was clipped by 0 bases and J by 6 bases; unmatched bases: 13. CDR1 is SGHRS, CDR2 YFSETQ, per germline. The CDR3 covers 17 residues. CDR3 bases: TGCGCCAGCAGCTTGGGGGAAGGGACAGTTTTCTGGGATACGCAGTATTTT. This sequence encodes CASSLGEGTVFWDTQYF.

The V call is TRBV25-1, the J call TRBJ1-1; TRBD1 agrees at 7 bases. J gave up 7 bases and V 3 bases, and 20 bases lay outside the gene matches. The CDR3 covers 18 residues. CDR1 and CDR2 (germline): MGHDK, SYGVNS. This CDR3 reads CASSDSFGRQGGRDEAFF. The CDR3 region has the DNA TGTGCCAGCAGTGACTCTTTTGGGCGGCAGGGGGGTAGAGATGAAGCTTTCTTT.

The count of this clone is one. CDR3 protein: CASSIVPSGSGGEQFF. DNA for the CDR3: TGTGCCAGTAGTATAGTCCCTAGCGGGAGCGGGGGTGAGCAGTTCTTC. The chain couples TRBV19 to TRBJ2-1; 10 bases agree with TRBD2. The CDR3 has 16 amino acids. CDR1 is LNHDA and CDR2 is SQIVND in the germline V gene (reference sequence). The junction had 9 bases not matched to a gene; V was cut back by 1 base and J by 9 bases.

This chain connects TRBV12-1 to TRBJ2-1; TRBD2 is the table's D call, not checked against the DNA. TRBV12-1 is marked as a pseudogene. This CDR3 comprises 16 residues. CDR3 protein: CASSFEGGGTPHEQFF. The CDR3 DNA sequence: TGTGCCAGCAGCTTTGAGGGGGGGGGCACCCCGCATGAGCAGTTCTTC.

The gene calls are TRBV28 and TRBJ2-5, with D possibly matching TRBD1 (6 bases). Trimming pared 6 bases from V and 1 base from J, leaving 12 bases between. Germline V gene lookup returns CDR1 MDHEN and CDR2 SYDVKM. The CDR3 has 14 residues. The DNA of the CDR3 is TGTGCCAGCAGGTTGTGGACAGCCCAAGAGACCCAGTACTTC. This translates into CASRLWTAQETQYF.

The chain has TRBV7-3 and TRBJ2-7, with D maybe TRBD1 (5 bases). Looked up from germline, CDR1 is SGHTA and CDR2 is FQGTGA. V lost 2 bases to trimming and J lost 3 bases, with 11 bases between them. CDR3 size: 14 residues. CDR3 sequence (DNA): TGTGCCAGCAGCTTAGGACAAGCTCACTACGAGCAGTACTTC. Protein sequence: CASSLGQAHYEQYF. Full variable domain (remainder filled in from reference TRBV7-3 and TRBJ2-7): GAGVSQTPSNKVTEKGKYVELRCDPISGHTALYWYRQSLGQGPEFLIYFQGTGAADDSGLPNDRFFAVRPEGSVSTLKIQRTERGDSAVYLCASSLGQAHYEQYFGPGTRLTVT.

This chain connects TRBV29-1 to TRBJ1-6, with 9 bases aligning to TRBD1. CDR3 length equals 13 residues. V was pared by 6 bases and J by 10 bases, with 7 bases of the junction left unmatched. Germline V gives CDR1 SQVTM, CDR2 ANQGSEA. The CDR3 DNA sequence: TGCAGCGTGGGACAGGGACAAGGGTCACCCCTCCACTTT. It codes for CSVGQGQGSPLHF.